This TCR beta chain was documented in a study of blood T cell repertoires in COVID-19. Study details: Both acute and convalescent COVID-19 samples were obtained from the United States, Italy and Spain.

TCRdb's copy holds only in-frame clones and misses some; the assay was immunoSEQ multiplex PCR. In the table there are fewer than 250,000 clones, about 88% of which are singletons. V lost 1 base and J 7 bases, leaving 14 bases between the germline ends. Germline values: CDR1 LNHNV, CDR2 YYDKDF (reference sequence). This CDR3 contains 15 residues. Sequenced sample: peripheral blood. This rearrangement joins TRBV15 to TRBJ2-1; possibly TRBD1 for D (5 bases). The sequence was collected from a woman in her thirties or forties who had recovered from COVID-19. This chain's CDR3 is CATSRVVGRANEQFF. The CDR3 coding sequence is TGTGCCACCAGCAGAGTAGTGGGCAGGGCGAATGAGCAGTTCTTC.